This TCR beta chain was sequenced in a study of blood T cell repertoires in COVID-19. Study-level background: Material from acute and convalescent COVID-19 was sourced from the United States, Italy and Spain. T cells, B-cell-depleted T cells, or PBMCs provided the cDNA or gDNA that served as material.

This clone appeared a single time. In the source study's methods: Reference gene primer amplification yielded estimated nucleated cell counts. The data were produced by immunoSEQ multiplex PCR, yet TCRdb's version contains in-frame clones alone and is incomplete. V and J calls and clone size are given by that table; D and trimming were obtained from the DNA. This sample yields roughly 200,000 clones, of which around 84% are seen a single time; around 21% belongs to the top ten. This CDR3 has 15 residues. Deletions cut 3 bases from V and 4 bases from J, with 14 bases between. Germline V gene sequence: CDR1 SGHNT, CDR2 YYREEE (reference sequence).

The clonotype comes from a human donor in a cohort sampled during active COVID-19. V usage is TRBV5-4 and J usage is TRBJ2-1; a possible D gene is TRBD2 (6 bases). Sequencing was performed on peripheral blood. The CDR3 here is CASSSRASEYNEQFF. CDR3 DNA: TGTGCCAGCAGCTCCAGGGCTAGCGAGTACAATGAGCAGTTCTTC.